The rows below give T cell receptor beta chains drawn from one sample of a study of cytomegalovirus exposure and HLA in healthy donors. The protocol was immunoSEQ multiplex PCR, while the TCRdb copy is restricted to in-frame clones and leaves out a portion. The profile covers around 300,000 clones, with approximately 88% appearing a single time and approximately 0.96% taken by the ten largest. The specimen was PBMCs. The receptors stem from a young man in good health and CMV-seronegative. The CDR3 runs from the conserved cysteine through the conserved F or W. A D gene is named only where the DNA matches it firmly. Part of the rows lack a size; the others show once, few, many or a class for expanded clones.

CDR3nt: TGTGCCAGCAGCTTCGCGGGAGGCGGAGAGACCCAGTACTTC
CDR3aa: CASSFAGGGETQYF
abundance: NA
j_gene: TRBJ2-5
d_gene: TRBD2
v_gene: TRBV7-6

CDR3nt: TGTGCCAGCCGACAGGGAATTAACTATGGCTACACCTTC
CDR3aa: CASRQGINYGYTF
abundance: NA
j_gene: TRBJ1-2
d_gene: TRBD1
v_gene: TRBV6-5

CDR3nt: TGTGCCAGCAGCCCCCCCACTCGAGGGCAGTATTTT
CDR3aa: CASSPPTRGQYF
abundance: NA
j_gene: TRBJ2-3
d_gene: NA
v_gene: TRBV7-9

CDR3nt: TGTGCCACCAGCGCACGAATAGCCGAAGAGACCCAGTACTTC
CDR3aa: CATSARIAEETQYF
abundance: NA
j_gene: TRBJ2-5
d_gene: NA
v_gene: TRBV15

CDR3nt: TGTGCCAGCAGCCTGGGACAGGGGAATGAGCAGTTCTTC
CDR3aa: CASSLGQGNEQFF
abundance: NA
j_gene: TRBJ2-1
d_gene: TRBD1
v_gene: TRBV2

CDR3nt: TGTGCCAGCAGTTACTTCTCCGGGAACTATGGCTACACCTTC
CDR3aa: CASSYFSGNYGYTF
abundance: NA
j_gene: TRBJ1-2
d_gene: NA
v_gene: TRBV6-5

CDR3nt: TGTGCCAGCAGCTTTGGGGCCTTCTACGAGCAGTACTTC
CDR3aa: CASSFGAFYEQYF
abundance: NA
j_gene: TRBJ2-7
d_gene: NA
v_gene: TRBV5-6

CDR3nt: TGTGCCAGCAGCCAAGTTCGAGAAGGGAGTCAGCCCCAGCATTTT
CDR3aa: CASSQVREGSQPQHF
abundance: NA
j_gene: TRBJ1-5
d_gene: NA
v_gene: TRBV14

CDR3nt: TGTGCCATCAGTGAGGAGGGGGCGGCCTACGAGCAGTACTTC
CDR3aa: CAISEEGAAYEQYF
abundance: NA
j_gene: TRBJ2-7
d_gene: TRBD1
v_gene: TRBV10-3

CDR3nt: TGTGCCAGCAGTCCTCTCAGGGCAACTAATGAAAAACTGTTTTTT
CDR3aa: CASSPLRATNEKLFF
abundance: NA
j_gene: TRBJ1-4
d_gene: NA
v_gene: TRBV27

CDR3nt: TGCAGTGCTAGGGGCCTGGATGAAGCTTTCTTT
CDR3aa: CSARGLDEAFF
abundance: NA
j_gene: TRBJ1-1
d_gene: NA
v_gene: TRBV20-1

CDR3nt: TGTGCCAGCAGCTTTGGACAAGCCTACGAGCAGTACTTC
CDR3aa: CASSFGQAYEQYF
abundance: NA
j_gene: TRBJ2-7
d_gene: NA
v_gene: TRBV7-9

CDR3nt: TGTGCCAGCAGCCATACGTCGGGGAGCAATCAGCCCCAGCATTTT
CDR3aa: CASSHTSGSNQPQHF
abundance: few
j_gene: TRBJ1-5
d_gene: NA
v_gene: TRBV6-6

CDR3nt: TGTGCCAGCAGTGGCTCAGGGGGAACTAGCACAGATACGCAGTATTTT
CDR3aa: CASSGSGGTSTDTQYF
abundance: NA
j_gene: TRBJ2-3
d_gene: TRBD1
v_gene: TRBV2

CDR3nt: TGTGCCAGCAGTGAAGGGGACAGTGCAAGTGAGCAGTTCTTC
CDR3aa: CASSEGDSASEQFF
abundance: NA
j_gene: TRBJ2-1
d_gene: TRBD1
v_gene: TRBV6-4

CDR3nt: TGCGCCAGCAGCATCCGGGACAGGGTGACAGATACGCAGTATTTT
CDR3aa: CASSIRDRVTDTQYF
abundance: NA
j_gene: TRBJ2-3
d_gene: TRBD1
v_gene: TRBV5-1

CDR3nt: TGTGCCAGCAGCGAGCGGACAGGGGGCAATTCACCCCTCCACTTT
CDR3aa: CASSERTGGNSPLHF
abundance: NA
j_gene: TRBJ1-6
d_gene: TRBD1
v_gene: TRBV7-8

CDR3nt: TGTGCCAGCAGCGTAGTGGGTACAGCTGCCCCCTACGAGCAGTACTTC
CDR3aa: CASSVVGTAAPYEQYF
abundance: NA
j_gene: TRBJ2-7
d_gene: NA
v_gene: TRBV9